This T cell receptor (beta chain) originates from a study of blood T cells in healthy people across ages (dated by TCRdb to the mid-2010s). At the level of the whole study: In model experiments, template switching captured roughly one uniquely barcoded TCR beta cDNA molecule for every two T cells. The study measured age-related changes in TCR beta repertoire diversity using deep sequencing normalized with unique cDNA molecular identifiers. Donors were grouped into four age groups: young (average roughly 15 years), middle-aged (around 39), aged (approximately 67) and long-lived (less than 85). Using the same blood draw, the study looked at two additional independent replicas of 1 million unique cDNA reads for two donors, one aged 18 to 29 and the other aged 80 or older. Points the paper makes about the study in general: Observed TCR beta diversity correlated strongly with the percentage of naive T cells measured by flow cytometry. Bulk unsorted PBMC profiling prevented conclusive comparison of naive and antigen-experienced compartments. Donor CMV infection status was unknown, potentially confounding age-related changes in expanded clonotypes. As age increased, observed TCR beta diversity per million T cells dropped in a roughly linear way, and a significant reduction was already evident by age about 40. Compared with the aged group, more naive CD4+ T cells, fewer expanded clones and increased TCR diversity were shown by the long-lived group, suggesting age selection. Total diversity estimates from one million sequenced T cells were considered lower bounds and underestimates.

Notes on this clonotype: This receptor's antigen is unknown. No base quality information exists; no much larger clone differs at one position.

Systemically healthy Caucasian individuals from Russia, 39 in total and aged about 6 to 95 years, were included as donors. Roughly 10 milliliters of peripheral blood were collected from each donor into EDTA-treated Vacutainer tubes. Ficoll-Paque density-gradient centrifugation was used to isolate PBMCs, with at least 7 million obtained per sample. Total RNA, at least 5.5 micrograms per sample, was extracted from PBMCs with Trizol reagent. For every donor, flow cytometry on a PBMC aliquot measured the percentage of naive CD45RAhigh/CD27high T cells. The CDR3 holds 18 amino acids from the cysteine to the phenylalanine. Only CDR3 DNA remains: 54 bases, in frame from the first base. V lost 1 base and J lost 2 bases, and the count of bases not matched to a germline gene is 15. Looking up the germline V gene yields CDR1 SQVTM and CDR2 ANQGSEA. The protocol used for the library was 5' RACE. TCRdb names Illumina HiSeq 2500 as the instrument used. The second PCR ran for roughly 7 to 12 cycles and used a J-beta primer mix along with a sample-barcoded 5' primer. A unique molecular identifier was introduced onto each TCR beta cDNA molecule by a template-switch 5' adaptor carrying 12 random nucleotides. Each sample yielded at least 3 million CDR3-containing paired-end reads. The Mint cDNA synthesis kit, primed by a TRBC-specific oligonucleotide, was used to synthesize first-strand cDNA from all RNA. After uracil-DNA glycosylase treatment, a first 18-cycle PCR used universal primers M1SS and BC2_uni_R on all cDNA. Per the original workflow: For normalization, 1 million high-quality reads were randomly selected from each sample, with every read carrying a distinct molecular identifier. Reads with shared molecular identifiers were discarded instead of being binned into consensus sequences. MiTCR, with a Q25 quality threshold and the strictest error-elimination algorithm, was used for CDR3 identification, clonotype clustering and error correction. A nonparametric unseen species model with Euler transformation was used to estimate lower-bound total TCR beta diversity. The public sequencing data were trimmed at Q25 with fastp and processed into clonotypes with MiXCR by TCRdb, which kept only in-frame beta chains. Each CDR3 protein appears once, grouped with its most common genes and DNA. For this entry, the V and J calls and clone size follow TCRdb and not the study's own pipeline. This sample is represented by hundreds of thousands of distinct CDR3 sequences; around 24% of them were singletons. The ten top clones hold approximately 8.7% of the sample.

Separately, the same data were catalogued under a study of T cells of mothers and their children. Per the second study: Nine systemically healthy Caucasian individuals served as donors, namely three mothers together with their six children. cDNA synthesis used all of the extracted RNA, with around 1.6 ug of RNA in each 15 ul reaction. In the second PCR, sample barcodes and 2-4 random nucleotides were introduced via the M1S primer. Over 10 million TCR beta CDR3 reads came from each mother, compared with a few million reads from each child. TCR recombination output is similarly shaped by thymic selection in related and unrelated pairs, with a minor effect exerted by inherited differences. Related mother-child pairs always showed normalized repertoire overlap that was slightly higher than in unrelated mother-child pairs, though the difference was never significant. With a sensitivity of approximately 96 clones per million clonotypes, no persistent microchimeric T cell clones were detected. Deep NGS was used in the study to compare the TCR beta repertoires of mothers and children and to look for features that separate related mother-child pairs from unrelated individuals. On average, the children were 11 +/- 4 years old, while the mothers were about 40 +/- 4 years old. After adapters were ligated using NEBNext reagents, the libraries underwent 100+100 nt paired-end sequencing on an Illumina HiSeq 2000. To prevent cross-contamination, the mother and child libraries were prepared a month apart and were sequenced in separate runs. Between about 500,000 and 2,100,000 distinct TCR beta clonotypes were identified per donor. Naive TCR beta clonotypes were estimated from low-frequency clonotypes matched to each donor's FACS-determined naive share, without sorting.

The chain uses TRBV29-1 and TRBJ2-7; 9 central nucleotides agree with TRBD1. Sequenced sample: blood. The sequence came from a boy aged 5-17 years in good health. The sequence in DNA is TGCAGCGTTGAAGTCCGGACAGGGGATGTTTGGGCACCCTACGAGCAGTACTTC. Its protein reads: CSVEVRTGDVWAPYEQYF.